The clone carrying this T cell receptor (beta chain) was counted at least ten times. The antigen remains unidentified. This CDR3 comprises 17 residues. CDR1 SGHKS and CDR2 YYEKEE come from the germline V gene (reference sequence). J was trimmed by 1 base and V by 1 base; bases with no gene match: 4. This specimen belongs to a study of T-cell reconstitution after alpha-beta-depleted transplantation in children. Study-wide results and caveats: In patients about two months after transplant, alpha-beta T cells reportedly arose from several hundred expanded graft clones. T-cell counts and diversity at one year following transplant were attributed mainly to newly produced T cells. Some patients' high day-60 TCRbeta diversity was attributed to recipient cells surviving conditioning.

Molecular barcoding with unique molecular identifiers was used for the TCRbeta library. TCRdb reprocessed the PCR reads with MiXCR, giving one entry per CDR3 protein. Altogether roughly 280,000 distinct CDR3 sequences are present, around a tenth being singletons, with the ten largest covering 20% to 25%. The chain joins TRBV5-5 to TRBJ2-5; 13 positions match TRBD2. Sequenced material: peripheral blood, taken 180 days after TCRalphabeta/CD19-depleted stem cell transplant. The sequence came from a male patient aged 2 to 10 who had a stem cell transplant for chronic granulomatous disease, so the T cells may come from the graft donor. The CDR3 loop reads CASSLRGTSGVQETQYF. Here the CDR3 DNA reads TGTGCCAGCAGCTTGCGTGGGACTAGCGGGGTCCAAGAGACCCAGTACTTC.